The T cell receptor (beta chain) under discussion was sequenced for a study of CD8 T cells in Susac syndrome. Study-level findings and limits: By the study's own acknowledgment, its TCR sequencing and HLA analysis included relatively few individuals.

With random hexamers, roughly 0.5 to 1 ug RNA was reverse transcribed. A multiplex approach, immunoSEQ multiplex PCR, amplified TCR beta CDR3 across 54 Vbeta and 13 Jbeta. Using its own MiXCR run on the immunoSEQ multiplex PCR reads, TCRdb lists one record per CDR3 protein. The sample has about 300,000 distinct CDR3 sequences; 65% to 90% are singletons. Sequencing of TCR beta was performed on blood CD8+ and CD4+ T cells. Negative isolation was used for CD8+ and CD4+ T cells and FACS enrichment for TEMRA cells. A note on this clonotype: Antigen specificity is unknown.

The CDR3 is 12 residues long. The germline V gene encodes CDR1 KGHSH and CDR2 LQKENI. The V gene lost 0 bases and the J gene lost 5 bases, with 4 bases spanning the gap. The clonotype was recovered from a human donor with multiple sclerosis. The chain uses TRBV18 and TRBJ2-5; D gene ambiguous. Source material: CD8+ T cells from PBMCs. The DNA for the CDR3 is TGTGCCAGCTCACCACCGGACGAGACCCAGTACTTC. It yields the protein CASSPPDETQYF.